Listed here are 16 T cell receptor beta chains from one sample, sequenced in a study of blood T cells in healthy people across ages. Combining a sample-barcoded 5' primer with a J-beta primer mix, a second PCR ran for roughly 7 to 11 cycles. TCRdb fed the 5' RACE reads into MiXCR, producing one record per CDR3 protein. The sample lists about 830,000 distinct CDR3 sequences, less than 80% occurring once. The source material was blood. The receptors stem from a man aged 25-45 years in good health.

The chain employs TRBV20-1 and TRBJ1-2, with TRBD1 matching over 7 bases. CDR3 length: 14 residues. The V gene's germline CDR1 is DFQATT and CDR2 SNEGSKA (reference sequence). Trimming at V came to 6 bases and at J to 4 bases, leaving 11 bases not matched to a gene. The CDR3 spells CSAQTGSEVYGYTF. The DNA for the CDR3 is TGCAGTGCCCAGACAGGGTCTGAGGTCTATGGCTACACCTTC.

The chain has TRBV7-9 and TRBJ2-7; tentatively, D is TRBD2 (5 bases). The V end was cut by 4 bases, the J end by 3 bases, with 10 bases between. The CDR3 is made up of 13 amino acids. Germline V lookup: CDR1 SEHNR, CDR2 FQNEAQ (reference sequence). As DNA, the CDR3 is TGTGCCAGCAGCTCCGACGGGGTCTACGAGCAGTACTTC. The encoded protein is CASSSDGVYEQYF.

The chain has TRBV4-2 and TRBJ2-3; 7 bases line up with TRBD2. The germline gives CDR1 LGHNA, CDR2 YNFKEQ. J gave up 4 bases and V 4 bases, and 8 bases lay outside the gene matches. The CDR3 loop spans 15 amino acids. The CDR3 region is CASSPDGEGADTQYF. The CDR3, as DNA: TGTGCCAGCAGCCCGGACGGGGAGGGCGCAGATACGCAGTATTTT.

V and J are TRBV27 and TRBJ1-2; maybe TRBD1 (5 bases). V lost 2 bases and J 8 bases, leaving 12 bases between the germline ends. Germline V lookup: CDR1 MNHEY, CDR2 SMNVEV (reference sequence). The CDR3 is made up of 13 amino acids. The CDR3 DNA reads TGTGCCAGCAGTTTAGACCAGGGAAACGGCTACACCTTC. This encodes CASSLDQGNGYTF.

The chain joins TRBV20-1 to TRBJ2-1, with a possible D match to TRBD1 (6 bases). Trimming pared 1 base from V and 6 bases from J, leaving 19 bases between. Looked up from germline, CDR1 is DFQATT and CDR2 is SNEGSKA (reference sequence). The CDR3 spans 16 residues. CDR3 loop: CSARVERQVTGNEQFF. CDR3 coding DNA: TGCAGTGCTAGAGTTGAGCGACAGGTGACTGGCAATGAGCAGTTCTTC.

V and J are TRBV25-1 and TRBJ2-3, with D tentatively TRBD1 or TRBD2 (5 bases each). The CDR3 sequence is 16 residues long. Germline values: CDR1 MGHDK, CDR2 SYGVNS. V shed 1 base and J shed 0 bases, with 11 bases lying between them. The CDR3 region is CASSELGTASTDTQYF. For the CDR3, the DNA is TGTGCCAGCAGTGAATTAGGGACGGCTAGCACAGATACGCAGTATTTT. Full variable domain (missing parts from reference TRBV25-1 and TRBJ2-3): EADIYQTPRYLVIGTGKKITLECSQTMGHDKMYWYQQDPGMELHLIHYSYGVNSTEKGDLSSESTVSRIRTEHFPLTLESARPSHTSQYLCASSELGTASTDTQYFGPGTRLTVL.

The chain uses TRBV6-6 and TRBJ1-2, with 9 bases aligning to TRBD1. J lost 4 bases, V lost 2 bases, and 8 bases had no gene match. Germline CDR1 reads MNHNY; CDR2 reads SVGAGI (reference sequence). CDR3 length: 16 amino acids. CDR3 region: CASSYRPGQGGYGYTF. In nucleotides, the CDR3 is TGTGCCAGCAGTTACCGACCGGGACAGGGAGGCTATGGCTACACCTTC.

The V call is TRBV12-3 or TRBV12-4, the J call TRBJ2-4, with TRBD2 identical over 11 bases. The ends lost 6 bases at V and 13 bases at J; junction bases unmatched: 14. The CDR3 length is 15 residues. The CDR3, as DNA: TGTGCCAGCAGCCTTAGCGGGGGGGGCGGGGGAGAGCAGTACTTC. Encoded protein: CASSLSGGGGGEQYF.

This clonotype showed up just once. The rearrangement uses TRBV5-1 and TRBJ2-1; TRBD2 agrees at 11 bases. The CDR3 contains 16 residues. After removal of 1 base from V and 5 bases from J, the junction contained 5 bases not matched to a gene. CDR1 SGHRS and CDR2 YFSETQ come from the germline V gene. CDR3 sequence: CASSLTGTSGDNEQFF. The DNA for the CDR3 is TGCGCCAGCAGCTTGACCGGGACTAGCGGTGACAATGAGCAGTTCTTC.

This clonotype was counted only a few times. The CDR3: CASGRGGTTINQPQHF. The CDR3 DNA reads as TGTGCCAGCGGACGAGGGGGGACAACAATTAATCAGCCCCAGCATTTT. The chain carries TRBV2 and TRBJ1-5; D may be TRBD1 (6 bases). The V end was cut by 8 bases, the J end by 4 bases, with 21 bases between. Germline V CDR1 and CDR2: SNHLY, FYNNEI. The CDR3 has 16 residues.

The chain carries TRBV9 and TRBJ2-1, with 11 bases lining up with TRBD2. Losses at the gene ends were 4 bases for V and 9 bases for J; bases not matched to a gene: 15. CDR1 and CDR2 from the germline V gene are SGDLS and YYNGEE. This CDR3 region has 17 residues. CDR3 in amino acids: CASSSSILAGAGGEQFF. In nucleotides, the CDR3 is TGTGCCAGCAGCTCATCAATACTAGCGGGGGCGGGGGGTGAGCAGTTCTTC.

This clonotype was seen a few times. The V call is TRBV27, the J call TRBJ2-7; the match to TRBD2 covers 8 bases. V lost 5 bases to trimming and J lost 5 bases; unmatched junction nucleotides: 14. Germline assignment: CDR1 MNHEY and CDR2 SMNVEV (reference sequence). The CDR3 loop spans 16 amino acids. The CDR3 is CASSLIRAGGSHEQYF. CDR3 sequence (DNA): TGTGCCAGCAGTCTGATCAGGGCGGGGGGATCCCACGAGCAGTACTTC.

The chain uses TRBV7-6 and TRBJ2-5; D remains unclear. CDR1 SGHVS and CDR2 FNYEAQ come from the germline V gene. The ends were cut back, 5 bases at V and 11 bases at J, with 18 bases in the middle. The CDR3 runs 13 residues. The CDR3 DNA reads TGTGCCAGCAGCGTAGAGATGGTTGGCAAGCAGTACTTC. Its translation: CASSVEMVGKQYF.

The chain has TRBV20-1 and TRBJ2-3; D remains ambiguous. Germline V gene sequence: CDR1 DFQATT, CDR2 SNEGSKA (reference sequence). The CDR3 sequence is 13 residues long. V lost 3 bases and J 2 bases, leaving 9 bases between the germline ends. CDR3 sequence reads: CSARDGYTDTQYF. The CDR3 nucleotides are TGCAGTGCTAGGGACGGATACACAGATACGCAGTATTTT.

This sequence joins TRBV7-9 and TRBJ1-5, with 7 bases lining up with TRBD1. After removal of 1 base from V and 3 bases from J, the junction contained 3 bases not matched to a gene. The CDR3 spans 15 residues. Looked up from germline, CDR1 is SEHNR and CDR2 is FQNEAQ (reference sequence). CDR3 bases: TGTGCCAGCAGCTTAGACGGACAGGCCAATCAGCCCCAGCATTTT. It specifies CASSLDGQANQPQHF.

This clonotype was seen only a few times. V is TRBV28 and J is TRBJ2-5, with 9 bases identical to TRBD1. The CDR3 is made up of 18 amino acids. J lost 5 bases, V lost 8 bases, and 21 bases had no gene match. The germline V gene encodes CDR1 MDHEN and CDR2 SYDVKM. The CDR3: CASDSLRRGTGSEETQYF. CDR3 in DNA: TGTGCCAGCGATTCCCTCCGTAGGGGGACAGGGTCGGAGGAGACCCAGTACTTC.